This T cell receptor beta chain was recorded in a study of human T cells and chemical hapten exposure (dated by TCRdb to the early 2020s). Notes on the research overall: For sensitization, 2% DPC in acetone was applied to a roughly 2 cm by roughly 2 cm area of upper inner arm skin. Patch testing on the upper back used Finn chambers containing 0.01% DPC, with scoring done after 6 days according to International Contact Dermatitis Research Group standards. Blood was sampled from patients pre-sensitization (week 0) and at 2, 6 and about 24 weeks after DPC sensitization. For TCR sequencing, blood came from about 29 alopecia patients at anywhere from one to four time points (pre-sensitization, 2, 6 and 24 weeks). Alopecia areata with under or over 50% scalp involvement, alopecia totalis and alopecia universalis were represented in the patient cohort, which was mostly female. In alopecia patients, the study followed how the peripheral blood TCR repertoire changed in vivo over primary and secondary sensitization to diphenylcyclopropenone (DPC), a hapten. Weekly therapeutic DPC doses were additionally applied to the scalp of patients throughout the roughly 25-week study period. Libraries were pooled for sequencing, and per-sample TCR yields varied mainly because of small differences in library volumes within the pool.

The library was produced with RACE. Sequencing instrument: NextSeq 500. During library preparation, unique molecular identifiers were attached to individual cDNA molecules so that TCRs could be counted quantitatively and reproducibly. From each blood RNA sample, both TCR alpha and TCR beta chains were sequenced. Under the source paper's analysis protocol: Samples had a median of roughly 87,000 TCRs, with a range from roughly 23,224 to 700,000. V, J and CDR3 annotation of the TCR reads was performed with the Decombinator software suite. Every sample was subsampled to the same number of TCRs (28,000) for the PS versus PT1 abundance plots. Expanded TCRs were defined as absent before sensitization and observed at least eight times at the 2-week time point. The public reads were reanalyzed by TCRdb: fastp trimming at Q25, MiXCR alignment, in-frame beta chains only. Rows matching on CDR3 protein sequence are summarized as one entry with the most common DNA and genes. V and J calls and clone size were set by TCRdb, not the authors. The table for this sample lists 300,000 to 450,000 distinct CDR3 sequences; 4.5% to 7% of them were counted only once. Clones ranked in the top ten supply more than 8% of the sample.

This specimen's time point label, interpreted: pre-sensitization, week 0. The treatment or condition label of this sample denotes: therapeutic diphenylcyclopropenone sensitization with weekly scalp DPC. At every patch-test visit, the blood draw took place before the patch test was put on. Patients were eligible if aged 18 to 70, diagnosed with alopecia and judged suitable for DPC therapy, and pregnant patients were excluded. Total RNA was isolated from unfractionated whole blood collected in Tempus Blood RNA tubes. The CDR3 measures 17 amino acids from cysteine to phenylalanine. The read is trimmed to its CDR3 DNA, 51 bases read in frame from base 1. Trimming removed 4 bases from V and 1 base from J, leaving 21 bases between the germline ends. CDR1 and CDR2 are read off the germline V gene (reference sequence) as DFQATT and SNEGSKA. General conclusions and limits of the study: Patch test score was positively correlated with the number of PT1 expanded TCRs, with significance at thresholds 8, 16 and 32 but not at 4. After repeated subsampling, the strength of the expansion versus patch-test correlation and the threshold at which it became significant changed. Alopecia, a presumed autoimmune disease, was present in all patients, so the immune response of the patients might differ from that of healthy individuals. Expanded TCRs formed significantly more large CDR3 similarity clusters than pre-sensitization or healthy control sets, consistent with antigen-driven responses. The number of TCRs above 1 in 1000 frequency did not change with DPC sensitization; there was no evidence of global repertoire structure alterations.

This clonotype was counted many times. Its antigen remains undetermined. Within one base of it there is no much larger clone, and no base qualities were kept. Recombination linked TRBV20-1 to TRBJ2-3; the D gene is perhaps TRBD1 or TRBD2, as each covers 6 bases. Sequencing was performed on whole blood, taken in connection with sensitization to the hapten diphenylcyclopropenone (DPC). The receptor was isolated from a woman under 30 with alopecia areata. Some clones in this sample may be carry-over from other donors' samples. The CDR3 region: CSATAGVGGGRTDTQYF. The DNA sequence reads TGCAGTGCTACCGCCGGGGTTGGAGGGGGGCGCACAGATACGCAGTATTTT.